The source of this TCR beta chain is a study of shared clonotypes between healthy human individuals (dated by TCRdb to 2018 to 2020). Context from the whole study: The cohort comprised a couple of women and a few men aged 18 to 49 years. Blood TCR repertoires of about 5 healthy adults were deeply sequenced to estimate repertoire size and the extent of clonotype sharing between individuals. For each donor, CD4 naive and CD4 memory were each given three plates, CD8 naive was given two plates, and CD8 memory was given one plate. Libraries were prepared and TCR repertoires were sequenced by different laboratories using diverse techniques, in order to increase sequencing depth and limit assay-specific biases. Each donor's leukapheresis produced roughly between about 0.8 and 10 billion PBMCs. The study at large found these results: Pairwise subsampling indicated that sequencing depth was expected to affect the degree of clonotype sharing among donors. Even with the large sequencing depth, rarefaction of the sorted-subset datasets indicated that sequencing was incomplete. The genetic and exposure-history diversity represented was limited by the small number of donors. Naive subsets generally had larger estimated clonotype richness than memory subsets did. Roughly 5% of naive CD4, 3.5% of naive CD8, 2.3% of memory CD4, and approximately 0.4% of memory CD8 clonotypes were shared across several donors. Sampling was restricted to blood, and TCR repertoires in tissue are likely to differ from TCR repertoires in blood. Higher generation probabilities were observed for clonotypes shared by all four sorted-subset donors than for non-shared clonotypes.

Measured from the cysteine to the phenylalanine, the CDR3 is 15 residues long. CDR3 DNA only is kept here, 45 bases in frame from base 1. The junction shows trimming of 0 bases on V and 1 base on J, plus 9 bases between the germline ends. CDR1 and CDR2 are drawn from the germline V gene (reference sequence): MNHEY, SMNVEV. For the CD8 naive samples, CD45RO-negative cells were positively selected for CCR7, yielding a CD45RA+CCR7+ population from which TemRA cells were excluded. Donors were healthy HIV-negative adults with no recently reported acute infections or vaccinations. Only Caucasian adults living in Nashville, Tennessee, USA were represented among the donors. Blood was obtained by leukapheresis, after which PBMCs were separated by Ficoll-Histopaque density gradient centrifugation and cryopreserved in liquid nitrogen vapor phase. Analytical flow cytometry was used to check the purity and quantity of each magnetically sorted T cell population. From each sorted fraction, genomic DNA was isolated and quantified by UV absorbance on a Nanodrop 2000c.

With respect to this clone: Its binding antigen is unknown. No clone much larger than this one lies a single base away; base qualities are absent.

TCR CDR3 regions were amplified from genomic DNA by multiplex PCR using the deep immunoSEQ assay. Genomic DNA extracted from each cell subset was distributed evenly over all wells of several immunoSEQ 96-well plates, and each plate served as one replicate. For sorted subsets, about 200 ng genomic DNA, equal to tens of thousands of T cell genomes, was loaded into each replicate PCR. Purified libraries were measured with a Qubit 3.0 fluorometer, size-checked on a Bioanalyzer 2100, and measured again with the KAPA Library Quantification kit. Each immunoSEQ 96-well plate was sequenced on its own single-read 150-cycle Illumina NextSeq 550 flow cell. On the authors' methods: Because the immunoSEQ output included only junctional sequences and no quality scores, the filtering could not be the same as the filtering used for full-length reads. Sequences were annotated with PyIR, a Python wrapper for IgBLAST v1.9, using IMGT germline references to assign V/J genes and CDR3. Reads were filtered out if the reads had weak V/J assignments (E-value above 1e-6), no CDR3, stop codons, out-of-frame junctions, or ambiguous translated residues. V3J clonotypes were defined as sequences sharing the same inferred V gene, J gene, and CDR3 amino acid sequence. Percentage overlap between repertoires was calculated by dividing the number of shared unique clonotypes by the size of the smaller repertoire. Repertoire richness was assessed with RTK rarefaction, the Chao1 estimator, and Recon v2.1 estimates of unobserved clonotypes. For all TCRbeta clonotypes obtained by the gDNA method from a few donors, generation probabilities were computed with OLGA. TCRdb retrieved this table from immuneACCESS and kept in-frame rearrangements only. Not all clones are present; in checked studies, unresolved V genes account for under half, and no reason is known for the remainder. From that table come the V and J calls and clone size; the DNA was used to work out D and trimming. The sample contains 550,000 to 750,000 clones, about 92% of them found a single time. The top ten clonotypes cover roughly 24% of the sample.

The material sequenced was naive CD8+ T cells sorted from blood. The intended sense of this specimen's cell subset or site label: CD45RA+CCR7+. This TCR was sampled from a man aged 25-40 years in good health. This receptor chain uses TRBV27 and TRBJ1-1; there is no confident call for the D gene. The DNA is TGTGCCAGCAGTTTATCTCGGAATCCGAACACTGAAGCTTTCTTT. Translation gives CASSLSRNPNTEAFF.